These 30 T cell receptor beta chains came from one sample sequenced in a study of T cells after yellow fever vaccination. TCRdb analysed the 5' RACE reads with MiXCR anew, one entry per CDR3 protein. The sample has more than 300,000 distinct CDR3 sequences, 3.5% to 5% seen once. The sample here was PBMCs, taken 15 days after the yellow fever booster vaccination. The receptor source for this set is a young man who received the YFV17D yellow fever vaccine.

This clonotype was recorded many times. V gene TRBV5-1 combines with J gene TRBJ1-1; D gene unclear. Germline V gives CDR1 SGHRS, CDR2 YFSETQ. The CDR3 sequence is 14 residues long. V was pared by 0 bases and J by 1 base, with 7 bases between. The CDR3 DNA follows: TGCGCCAGCAGCTTGGGAGGGAGGAACACTGAAGCTTTCTTT. It is translated as CASSLGGRNTEAFF. The full variable domain, completed using reference TRBV5-1 and TRBJ1-1, is KAGVTQTPRYLIKTRGQQVTLSCSPISGHRSVSWYQQTPGQGLQFLFEYFSETQRNKGNFPGRFSGRQFSNSRSEMNVSTLELGDSALYLCASSLGGRNTEAFFGQGTRLTVV.

The chain employs TRBV7-6 and TRBJ2-1; TRBD2 aligns across 10 bases. Germline CDR1 reads SGHVS; CDR2 reads FNYEAQ. V lost 5 bases and J lost 6; bases outside the gene matches: 7. This CDR3 spans 15 amino acids. The CDR3 DNA is TGTGCCAGCAGCCAGGGACTAGCGAGTACCAATGAGCAGTTCTTC. Translation gives CASSQGLASTNEQFF. The complete variable domain, with remaining parts taken from reference TRBV7-6 and TRBJ2-1, reads GAGVSQSPRYKVTKRGQDVALRCDPISGHVSLYWYRQALGQGPEFLTYFNYEAQQDKSGLPNDRFSAERPEGSISTLTIQRTEQRDSAMYRCASSQGLASTNEQFFGPGTRLTVL.

This clonotype appeared many times. The chain combines TRBV4-3 with TRBJ2-7, with D possibly being TRBD1 or TRBD2 (6 bases each). This CDR3 comprises 14 residues. Germline V gives CDR1 LGHNA, CDR2 YSLEER. The ends were cut back, 1 base at V and 3 bases at J, with 10 bases in the middle. CDR3: CASSQGRGDYEQYF. The CDR3 DNA sequence: TGCGCCAGCAGCCAAGGAAGGGGGGACTACGAGCAGTACTTC.

This clonotype came up many times. The J gene is TRBJ2-5, the V gene TRBV5-6, with D perhaps matching TRBD2 (6 bases). Trimming pared 4 bases from V and 5 bases from J, leaving 15 bases between. Looked up from germline, CDR1 is SGHDT and CDR2 is YYEEEE. The CDR3 spans 14 residues. The CDR3, as DNA: TGTGCCAGCAGCCTCCTTGGGGGGAAGGAGACCCAGTACTTC. Protein sequence: CASSLLGGKETQYF.

This clonotype was recorded at least ten times. This sequence joins TRBV6-5 and TRBJ2-3; the D gene is possibly TRBD2 (5 bases). Germline V gene data show CDR1 as MNHEY and CDR2 as SVGAGI. The V and J ends lost 6 bases and 8 bases respectively, with 12 bases between them. The CDR3 covers 12 residues. CDR3 sequence reads: CASSTTGGTQYF. The DNA of the CDR3 is TGTGCCAGCAGCACGACTGGAGGTACGCAGTATTTT.

This clonotype was detected many times. The chain is built from TRBV9 and TRBJ1-6; the match to TRBD1 covers 10 bases. This CDR3 has 16 amino acids. Germline V gene sequence: CDR1 SGDLS, CDR2 YYNGEE. V gave up 0 bases and J gave up 8 bases; unmatched junction bases: 5. The CDR3 sequence is CASSVGGTGVDSPLHF. The CDR3 nucleotides are TGTGCCAGCAGCGTAGGGGGGACAGGGGTGGATTCACCCCTCCACTTT.

The chain carries TRBV28 and TRBJ2-3; maybe TRBD1 (6 bases). Between the trimmed V and J ends, which lost 5 bases and 0 bases, there was a span of 12 bases. The V gene's germline CDR1 is MDHEN and CDR2 SYDVKM. This CDR3 comprises 15 residues. The CDR3 nucleotides are TGTGCCAGCAGTGAGGACAGAGCTAGCACAGATACGCAGTATTTT. It codes for CASSEDRASTDTQYF.

This clonotype was seen a few times. The chain employs TRBV4-3 and TRBJ2-7; TRBD1 or TRBD2 may be the D gene (7 bases each). The CDR3 length is 19 residues. V lost 0 bases and J 4 bases, leaving 25 bases between the germline ends. Per the germline V gene, CDR1 is LGHNA and CDR2 is YSLEER. In DNA form, the CDR3 reads TGCGCCAGCAGCCAAGAGTCCCTTCACCGGGGCCAGGGGGGGTACGAGCAGTACTTC. This codes for CASSQESLHRGQGGYEQYF.

V gene TRBV7-9 combines with J gene TRBJ2-1; 7 positions match TRBD1. CDR3 length equals 15 residues. Trimming cost V 7 bases and J 4 bases; bases outside gene matches: 10. CDR1 is SEHNR, CDR2 FQNEAQ, per germline (reference sequence). The CDR3 coding sequence is TGTGCCAGCATAGGGGGCAGGGATAAATACAATGAGCAGTTCTTC. It specifies CASIGGRDKYNEQFF.

This rearrangement joins TRBV6-5 to TRBJ2-1; D gene ambiguous. This CDR3 is built from 17 residues. Trimming stripped 2 bases from V and 0 bases from J, with 14 bases between. The V gene's germline CDR1 is MNHEY and CDR2 SVGAGI. The CDR3 sequence: CASSYHATPSSYNEQFF. The CDR3 bases are TGTGCCAGCAGTTACCATGCTACTCCTAGCTCCTACAATGAGCAGTTCTTC.

In this sample, this clonotype turned up many times. V usage is TRBV5-1 and J usage is TRBJ1-1; no definite D call. The CDR3 runs 13 residues. Germline-derived CDR1 and CDR2 are SGHRS and YFSETQ. V lost 4 bases and J lost 3, with 10 bases in between. This CDR3 is CASSGDRYTEAFF. CDR3 bases: TGCGCCAGCAGCGGAGACCGATACACTGAAGCTTTCTTT.

This clonotype was recorded many times. This chain connects TRBV7-6 to TRBJ2-3; D uncertain. Trimming pared 3 bases from V and 5 bases from J, leaving 15 bases between. From germline, CDR1 is SGHVS and CDR2 FNYEAQ. This CDR3 is built from 15 residues. In DNA form, the CDR3 reads TGTGCCAGCAGCTTTTCTAACAGAGGCCGAGATACGCAGTATTTT. As protein: CASSFSNRGRDTQYF.

V gene TRBV7-2 combines with J gene TRBJ1-5; D gene ambiguous. Germline loops: CDR1 SGHTA, CDR2 FQGNSA. The CDR3 covers 15 residues. The V end was cut by 3 bases, the J end by 5 bases, with 14 bases between. CDR3 sequence: CASSLSLYSDQPQHF. In DNA, the CDR3 is TGTGCCAGCAGCTTGTCTCTGTACAGCGATCAGCCCCAGCATTTT.

This clonotype showed up many times. V is TRBV5-1 and J is TRBJ2-7, with D tentatively TRBD1 (5 bases). Germline values: CDR1 SGHRS, CDR2 YFSETQ. The CDR3 is 14 amino acids. Trimming removed 2 bases from V and 3 bases from J, with 12 bases in between. The CDR3 spells CASSLMGRNYEQYV. The CDR3 nucleotides are TGCGCCAGCAGCTTAATGGGGCGTAACTACGAGCAGTACGTC.

The V gene is TRBV6-4, the J gene TRBJ2-5, with TRBD2 matching over 13 bases. V lost 0 bases to trimming and J lost 5 bases; unmatched junction nucleotides: 18. Germline V CDR1 and CDR2: MRHNA, SNTAGT. CDR3 size: 21 residues. The CDR3 DNA follows: TGTGCCAGCAGTGACTCGATCCCAACCCCTGGGACTAGCGGGGATTTGGAGACCCAGTACTTC. It codes for CASSDSIPTPGTSGDLETQYF.

This clonotype was detected a few times. This chain uses TRBV27 with TRBJ2-1; TRBD2 matches at 10 bases. Germline V gives CDR1 MNHEY, CDR2 SMNVEV (reference sequence). There are 15 residues in the CDR3. V lost 6 bases and J lost 8; bases outside the gene matches: 10. CDR3 in amino acids: CASRPGLATLDEQFF. The CDR3 DNA sequence: TGTGCCAGCAGACCGGGACTAGCGACCTTGGATGAGCAGTTCTTC.

CDR3 DNA sequence: TGCAGTGCTAAGCGACAGGGAGGCTCCGATGGCTACACCTTC. Amino acids: CSAKRQGGSDGYTF. This chain joins TRBV20-1 and TRBJ1-2; 7 bases match TRBD1. V dropped 4 bases and J dropped 6; count of bases not matched to a gene: 11. Germline-derived CDR1 and CDR2 are DFQATT and SNEGSKA (reference sequence). The CDR3 loop spans 14 amino acids.

This chain links TRBV6-2 or TRBV6-3 with TRBJ2-7; 13 positions match TRBD2. The V segment lost 8 bases and the J segment 3 bases; nucleotides outside the gene matches: 4. CDR1 MNHEY and CDR2 SVGEGT come from the germline V gene. This CDR3 region has 14 residues. CDR3 bases: TGTGCCAGCCAGGGGACTAGCGGGGACTACGAGCAGTACGTC. As protein: CASQGTSGDYEQYV.

The rearrangement uses TRBV6-2 or TRBV6-3 and TRBJ2-7, with D possibly matching TRBD2 (6 bases). This CDR3 has 17 residues. Germline-derived CDR1 and CDR2 are MNHEY and SVGEGT. The V and J ends lost 6 bases and 3 bases respectively, with 24 bases between them. The DNA for the CDR3 is TGTGCCAGCAGGAGGGCGGGGCAGACCACCCCCGACTACGAGCAGTACTTC. Translating gives CASRRAGQTTPDYEQYF.

This clonotype has ten or more counts. This chain uses TRBV7-3 with TRBJ2-5; a possible D gene is TRBD2 (6 bases). This CDR3 has 13 residues. Trimming left V 5 bases short and J 5 bases short, with 12 bases between. CDR1 and CDR2 (germline): SGHTA, FQGTGA. The CDR3 sequence is CASSRLVEETQYF. In DNA form, the CDR3 reads TGTGCCAGCAGCCGACTAGTTGAGGAGACCCAGTACTTC.

This chain links TRBV6-4 with TRBJ2-7; D is ambiguous. The CDR3 runs to 13 residues. Germline V lookup: CDR1 MRHNA, CDR2 SNTAGT. V lost 9 bases and J 2 bases, leaving 14 bases between the germline ends. The CDR3 DNA reads as TGTGCCAGACTGTCACCACCCCCCTACGAGCAGTACGTC. This codes for CARLSPPPYEQYV.

This sequence joins TRBV20-1 and TRBJ2-7; TRBD2 aligns across 13 bases. Trimming at V came to 1 base and at J to 1 base, leaving 10 bases not matched to a gene. Germline CDR1 DFQATT, CDR2 SNEGSKA (reference sequence). The CDR3 runs to 18 residues. The CDR3 region is CSARARVRLAGGSYEQYV. DNA for the CDR3: TGCAGTGCTAGAGCCCGGGTCCGACTAGCGGGGGGTTCCTACGAGCAGTACGTC.

This clonotype was seen a few times. The chain combines TRBV6-4 with TRBJ1-2; D remains ambiguous. Per the germline V gene, CDR1 is MRHNA and CDR2 is SNTAGT. V was clipped by 5 bases and J by 4 bases, with 17 bases between them. The CDR3 extends over 15 amino acids. The CDR3 bases are TGTGCCAGCAGTCCGCCGGGCCTGGGAGTCTATGGCTACACCTTC. Its translation: CASSPPGLGVYGYTF.

This clonotype has ten or more counts. V and J are TRBV7-2 and TRBJ2-1; either TRBD1 or TRBD2 may fit D (5 bases each). With 0 bases removed from V and 8 bases from J, the gap between germline ends came to 14 bases. Germline CDR1 SGHTA, CDR2 FQGNSA. The CDR3 consists of 15 residues. This chain's CDR3 is CASSLAAALGDEQFF. The CDR3 bases are TGTGCCAGCAGCTTAGCAGCGGCACTGGGGGATGAGCAGTTCTTC.

At least ten counts were recorded for this clonotype. The V gene is TRBV20-1, the J gene TRBJ1-2, with D unresolved. Trimming left V 2 bases short and J 7 bases short, with 14 bases between. The germline V gene encodes CDR1 DFQATT and CDR2 SNEGSKA (reference sequence). The CDR3 spans 13 residues. CDR3 DNA sequence: TGCAGTGCTAGACAGGTGGGCTCCTCTGGCTACACCTTC. Translating gives CSARQVGSSGYTF.

The CDR3 coding sequence is TGCGCCAGCAGCCTACATACGACAGGACCGGACTATGGCTACACCTTC. Protein sequence: CASSLHTTGPDYGYTF. The J gene is TRBJ1-2, the V gene TRBV5-1; possibly TRBD1 for D (6 bases). The CDR3 has 16 residues. Germline-derived CDR1 and CDR2 are SGHRS and YFSETQ. V was clipped by 4 bases and J by 3 bases, with 19 bases between them.

In its sample, this clonotype was seen many times. This rearrangement joins TRBV20-1 to TRBJ1-5; maybe TRBD1 (6 bases). The CDR3 consists of 18 residues. V was shortened by 3 bases and J by 0 bases, with 21 bases between the two germline ends. Germline CDR1 and CDR2: DFQATT and SNEGSKA (reference sequence). The CDR3, as DNA: TGCAGTGCTAGTCTTCCGGTTTCAGGGGAGGATAGCAATCAGCCCCAGCATTTT. This gives the protein CSASLPVSGEDSNQPQHF.

The chain recombines TRBV5-1 with TRBJ2-3; D is ambiguous. With 8 bases removed from V and 5 bases from J, the gap between germline ends came to 18 bases. The CDR3 is 14 amino acids. Germline CDR1 and CDR2: SGHRS and YFSETQ. CDR3 sequence (DNA): TGCGCCAGTTCCCCTACGGCTAGTCGAGATACGCAGTATTTT. Amino acids: CASSPTASRDTQYF.

The chain recombines TRBV7-2 with TRBJ2-2; D not resolved. The ends were cut back, 1 base at V and 1 base at J, with 13 bases in the middle. This CDR3 region has 17 residues. CDR1 and CDR2 (germline): SGHTA, FQGNSA. The DNA of the CDR3 is TGTGCCAGCAGCTTAGTTGCCGCCCGAGGGAACACCGGGGAGCTGTTTTTT. Residues: CASSLVAARGNTGELFF.

This clonotype was seen a few times. The genes are TRBV12-3 or TRBV12-4 and TRBJ2-1, with D perhaps assigned TRBD1 or TRBD2 (5 bases each). V lost 3 bases, J lost 6 bases, and 12 bases lay in between. The CDR3 totals 14 residues. In DNA, the CDR3 is TGTGCCAGCAGTTTGGGAGTTAGGGGCAATGAGCAGTTCTTC. As protein: CASSLGVRGNEQFF.